This is a list of T cell receptor beta chains from one sample in a study of blood T cell repertoires in COVID-19. Here immunoSEQ multiplex PCR was the method, and the copy in TCRdb shows in-frame clones only, minus some. The table includes 150,000 or so clones, less than 90% detected once. Sequenced input: peripheral blood. These TCRs come from a woman between 70 and 85 years old with acute or convalescent COVID-19. The CDR3 runs from the conserved cysteine through the conserved F or W. Each record gives: J gene, V gene, clone size, D gene, CDR3 length, CDR3 protein, CDR3 DNA. D genes are given only for firm matches. Some rows mark clone size as missing; the rest say once, few, many or name a class of expanded clone.

TRBJ2-2,TRBV5-1,.,.,14,CASGAGTNTGELFF,TGCGCCAGCGGGGCCGGGACAAACACCGGGGAGCTGTTTTTT
TRBJ2-3,TRBV5-6,.,.,12,CASSQLGDTQYF,TGTGCCAGCAGCCAACTAGGAGATACGCAGTATTTT
TRBJ2-2,TRBV30,.,TRBD2,18,CAWRPPTSGRALGGELFF,TGTGCCTGGAGACCCCCGACTAGCGGGAGGGCCTTAGGCGGGGAGCTGTTTTTT
TRBJ2-7,TRBV7-8,.,TRBD2,14,CASSRGTTPYEQYF,TGTGCCAGCAGCCGAGGGACTACCCCCTACGAGCAGTACTTC
TRBJ1-1,TRBV18,.,.,14,CASTLGQRNTEAFF,TGTGCCAGCACGCTCGGACAGCGGAACACTGAAGCTTTCTTT
TRBJ2-1,TRBV18,.,TRBD2,17,CASSQGLAQSSYNEQFF,TGTGCCAGCTCCCAAGGACTAGCACAGAGCTCCTACAATGAGCAGTTCTTC
TRBJ2-3,TRBV12-3/TRBV12-4,.,.,13,CANRKGGTDTQYF,TGTGCCAACCGGAAGGGGGGCACAGATACGCAGTATTTT
TRBJ1-4,TRBV15,.,.,16,CATSRVRPQGSEKLFF,TGTGCCACCAGCAGAGTTCGACCGCAGGGAAGTGAAAAACTGTTTTTT
TRBJ2-7,TRBV5-6,.,TRBD1,15,CASSFRGTATYEQYF,TGTGCCAGCAGCTTCAGGGGGACAGCCACCTACGAGCAGTACTTC
TRBJ2-2,TRBV6-5,.,.,16,CASSYRSGTNTGELFF,TGTGCCAGCAGTTATCGTAGCGGAACAAACACCGGGGAGCTGTTTTTT
TRBJ1-2,TRBV6-5,.,.,15,CASSYSLGAPSGYTF,TGTGCCAGCAGTTACTCTCTGGGGGCCCCCAGCGGCTACACCTTC
TRBJ1-4,TRBV18,.,TRBD1,15,CASSRTGGTNEKLFF,TGTGCCAGCTCGCGTACAGGGGGAACTAATGAAAAACTGTTTTTT
TRBJ1-4,TRBV7-2,.,.,15,CASSSTGHLNEKLFF,TGTGCCAGCAGCTCTACGGGACACCTTAATGAAAAACTGTTTTTT
TRBJ2-3,TRBV6-6,.,.,16,CASSYSRNRAQDTQYF,TGTGCCAGCAGTTACTCGAGGAACAGGGCCCAAGATACGCAGTATTTT
TRBJ2-1,TRBV3-1/TRBV3-2,.,.,15,CASSLGRGSRDEQFF,TGTGCCAGCAGCCTCGGCAGGGGATCGAGGGATGAGCAGTTCTTC
TRBJ2-7,TRBV7-9,.,.,13,CASSLGTAYEQYF,TGTGCCAGCAGCTTAGGGACAGCCTACGAGCAGTACTTC
TRBJ1-2,TRBV5-8,.,TRBD1,13,CASRVRDRDGYTF,TGTGCCAGCAGGGTCCGGGACAGGGATGGCTACACCTTC
TRBJ1-5,TRBV19,few,.,15,CASAPVGGSNQPQHF,TGTGCCTCAGCCCCGGTGGGGGGTAGCAATCAGCCCCAGCATTTT
TRBJ1-5,TRBV6-5,few,.,12,CASYTAGQPQHF,TGTGCCAGTTACACTGCGGGTCAGCCCCAGCATTTT
TRBJ1-2,TRBV11-2,.,TRBD1,14,CASSLADRGYGYTF,TGTGCCAGCAGCTTAGCCGACAGGGGCTATGGCTACACCTTC
TRBJ2-2,TRBV3-1/TRBV3-2,.,.,15,CASSHRQQNTGELFF,TGTGCCAGCAGCCACCGACAGCAGAACACCGGGGAGCTGTTTTTT
TRBJ1-4,TRBV27,.,.,15,CASSWKGSGNEKLFF,TGTGCCAGCAGTTGGAAAGGGAGCGGGAATGAAAAACTGTTTTTT
TRBJ1-2,TRBV6-2/TRBV6-3,.,.,16,CASTPPWGLRGYGYTF,TGTGCCAGCACCCCCCCGTGGGGCCTGCGGGGCTATGGCTACACCTTC
TRBJ1-6,TRBV5-5,.,TRBD1,18,CASSLALRRGQGNSPLHF,TGTGCCAGCAGCTTGGCCCTTCGAAGGGGGCAGGGTAATTCACCCCTCCACTTT
TRBJ2-1,TRBV4-3,.,TRBD2,16,CASSLSGTSNFNEQFF,TGCGCCAGCAGCCTGTCCGGGACTAGCAATTTTAATGAGCAGTTCTTC
TRBJ2-5,TRBV2,.,.,12,CASTDLQETQYF,TGTGCCAGCACAGACTTACAAGAGACCCAGTACTTC
TRBJ1-3,TRBV27,once,.,13,CASSLPLGNTIYF,TGTGCCAGCAGTTTACCTTTAGGAAACACCATATATTTT
TRBJ1-3,TRBV25-1,.,.,14,CARPAGVYGNTIYF,TGTGCCAGGCCGGCAGGGGTGTACGGAAACACCATATATTTT
TRBJ2-1,TRBV27,.,.,15,CASRARDRSYNEQFF,TGTGCCAGCAGAGCGCGGGACCGATCCTACAATGAGCAGTTCTTC
TRBJ2-3,TRBV3-1/TRBV3-2,.,TRBD2,15,CASSLGGGSADTQYF,TGTGCCAGCAGCCTCGGGGGGGGTTCAGCAGATACGCAGTATTTT
TRBJ1-1,TRBV19,.,.,14,CASSRQVAGTEAFF,TGTGCCAGTAGTAGACAAGTAGCGGGCACTGAAGCTTTCTTT
TRBJ1-4,TRBV4-3,.,.,15,CASSQAATVNEKLFF,TGCGCCAGCAGCCAAGCAGCGACGGTTAATGAAAAACTGTTTTTT
TRBJ1-2,TRBV30,.,.,17,CAWSSAPLGDTCYGYTF,TGTGCCTGGAGTTCCGCTCCCCTCGGGGACACCTGCTATGGCTACACCTTC
TRBJ2-5,TRBV4-3,.,TRBD2,15,CASSQDGGGQETQYF,TGCGCCAGCAGCCAAGATGGCGGGGGGCAAGAGACCCAGTACTTC
TRBJ1-1,TRBV29-1,once,.,11,CSVESFTEAFF,TGCAGCGTTGAATCGTTCACTGAAGCTTTCTTT
TRBJ2-2,TRBV7-9,.,.,14,CASSLLRNTGELFF,TGTGCCAGCAGCTTACTTCGGAACACCGGGGAGCTGTTTTTT
TRBJ1-5,TRBV6-6,.,.,14,CASSYPEGDQPQHF,TGTGCCAGCAGTTACCCAGAGGGCGATCAGCCCCAGCATTTT
TRBJ2-7,TRBV9,.,TRBD2,15,CASSVGLAGAYEQYF,TGTGCCAGCAGCGTAGGACTAGCGGGAGCCTACGAGCAGTACTTC
TRBJ1-2,TRBV24-1,once,.,14,CATSDVRGGDGYTF,TGTGCCACCAGTGATGTGAGGGGGGGAGATGGCTACACCTTC
TRBJ1-3,TRBV28,.,.,13,CASSNSAGNTIYF,TGTGCCAGCAGTAACAGTGCTGGAAACACCATATATTTT
TRBJ1-5,TRBV6-5,.,.,13,CASSRGAVQPQHF,TGTGCCAGCAGCAGGGGTGCGGTTCAGCCCCAGCATTTT
TRBJ2-5,TRBV30,.,.,12,CAWSRRVETQYF,TGTGCCTGGAGTCGGAGGGTAGAGACCCAGTACTTC
TRBJ2-7,TRBV7-9,.,TRBD2,13,CASSLSGTNEQYF,TGTGCCAGCAGCTTATCAGGGACTAACGAGCAGTACTTC
TRBJ2-5,TRBV4-1,.,TRBD2,14,CASSQEGGGQTQYF,TGCGCCAGCAGCCAAGAAGGCGGGGGTCAAACCCAGTACTTC
TRBJ2-1,TRBV6-2/TRBV6-3,.,.,15,CASSYLGGLHNEQFF,TGTGCCAGCAGTTATTTAGGAGGACTGCACAATGAGCAGTTCTTC
TRBJ2-7,TRBV5-1,.,TRBD1,16,CASSLAAGQGAYEQYF,TGCGCCAGCAGCTTGGCCGCGGGCCAGGGGGCCTACGAGCAGTACTTC